Below, 27 T cell receptor beta chains from the same sample are listed, as sequenced in a study of CD8 T cells in ankylosing spondylitis (dated by TCRdb to 2016 to 2017). These TCRs are of unknown antigen specificity. Findings and caveats that apply to the study as a whole: Blood from ankylosing spondylitis patients appeared to be characterized by a TCR beta motif made up of eight highly homologous amino acid variants.

Library prep was done by 5' RACE. Data came from an Illumina HiSeq 2500. The public reads were reanalyzed by TCRdb: fastp trimming at Q25, MiXCR alignment, in-frame beta chains only. Every distinct CDR3 protein forms one entry, paired with its most common genes and DNA. Here the sample has roughly 700,000 distinct CDR3 sequences; 15% to 20% occur a single time. The ten largest account for around 20% of the sample. The sequenced sample was blood, either unsorted or a sorted T cell fraction (not recorded which). These receptors originate from a male donor with ankylosing spondylitis.

The gene calls are TRBV5-1 and TRBJ2-5, with 9 bases fitting TRBD1. This CDR3 has 15 amino acids. After removal of 0 bases from V and 5 bases from J, the junction contained 5 bases not matched to a gene. Germline values: CDR1 SGHRS, CDR2 YFSETQ. Here the CDR3 DNA reads TGCGCCAGCAGCTTGGGTTGGACAGGGGAGGAGACCCAGTACTTC. This translates into CASSLGWTGEETQYF.

This clonotype was counted a few times. The chain uses TRBV5-1 and TRBJ2-1; D may be TRBD1 or TRBD2 (5 bases each). V lost 4 bases and J 0 bases, leaving 14 bases between the germline ends. Germline V CDR1 and CDR2: SGHRS, YFSETQ. The CDR3 extends over 16 amino acids. The CDR3 protein is CASSPNEGTSYNEQFF. CDR3 coding DNA: TGCGCCAGCAGCCCCAACGAAGGGACCTCCTACAATGAGCAGTTCTTC.

The chain has TRBV5-1 and TRBJ2-7; 11 bases align to TRBD2. Per germline, CDR1 SGHRS and CDR2 YFSETQ. This CDR3 contains 15 residues. V shed 6 bases, J shed 2 bases, and the junction held 7 bases outside the gene matches. The CDR3 is CASTPGTSGTYEQYF. The CDR3 nucleotides read TGCGCCAGCACCCCCGGGACTAGCGGTACCTACGAGCAGTACTTC.

V usage is TRBV19 and J usage is TRBJ2-1; TRBD2 might be the D (5 bases). CDR1 and CDR2 (germline): LNHDA, SQIVND (reference sequence). Trimming left V 5 bases short and J 0 bases short, with 17 bases between. The CDR3 totals 17 residues. This CDR3 is CASSSPSKSFSYNEQFF. The CDR3 DNA reads TGTGCCAGTAGTTCCCCTAGCAAGTCCTTCTCCTACAATGAGCAGTTCTTC.

This chain links TRBV4-1 with TRBJ2-5, with no clear D. Germline values: CDR1 MGHRA, CDR2 YSYEKL. Trimming shortened V by 1 base and J by 1 base, and 4 bases separated the two germline ends. CDR3 size: 13 residues. CDR3 residues: CASSQVIQETQYF. The CDR3 nucleotides read TGCGCCAGCAGCCAAGTTATCCAAGAGACCCAGTACTTC.

The sample holds a few counts of this clonotype. The rearrangement joins TRBV3-1 to TRBJ2-2; weak D call: TRBD1 (6 bases). CDR3 length equals 15 residues. The germline V gene has CDR1 LGHDT and CDR2 YNNKEL (reference sequence). V lost 4 bases and J lost 3, with 12 bases in between. For the CDR3, the DNA is TGTGCCAGCAGCCTCCGGGACACCCACACCGGGGAGCTGTTTTTT. It translates to CASSLRDTHTGELFF.

This chain links TRBV14 with TRBJ2-3; 9 nucleotides align to TRBD1. Germline assignment: CDR1 SGHDN and CDR2 FVKESK. V lost 2 bases and J lost 6; bases outside the gene matches: 6. This CDR3 has 15 amino acids. Here the CDR3 DNA reads TGTGCCAGCAGCCAATACAGGGGGCGCGAGGATACGCAGTATTTT. Its translation: CASSQYRGREDTQYF.

This clonotype appeared a few times. The V gene is TRBV2, the J gene TRBJ1-4; D not certain. Germline-derived CDR1 and CDR2 are SNHLY and FYNNEI. Trimming left V 7 bases short and J 8 bases short, with 11 bases between. There are 12 residues in the CDR3. DNA for the CDR3: TGTGCCAGCATCGGGGAGACAGAAAAACTGTTTTTT. It specifies CASIGETEKLFF.

The gene calls are TRBV12-3 or TRBV12-4 and TRBJ1-2; a possible D gene is TRBD1 (5 bases). This CDR3 spans 15 amino acids. Trimming took off 6 bases at V and 7 bases at J, with 21 bases between the two ends. Written as DNA, the CDR3 is TGTGCCAGCAGACCCACAACAGGAGGGCGGGGTGGCTACACCTTC. Encoded protein: CASRPTTGGRGGYTF.

This chain uses TRBV20-1 with TRBJ1-2; D unresolved. CDR3 size: 14 residues. Germline CDR1 is DFQATT and CDR2 is SNEGSKA (reference sequence). The V gene lost 6 bases and the J gene lost 2 bases, with 16 bases spanning the gap. CDR3 DNA sequence: TGCAGTGCCTCCCTGAAGGGCGGAAACTATGGCTACACCTTC. It encodes CSASLKGGNYGYTF.

V is TRBV11-2 and J is TRBJ2-7, with 9 bases identical to TRBD1. Germline assignment: CDR1 SGHAT and CDR2 FQNNGV. The CDR3 consists of 15 residues. V trimming: 1 base; J trimming: 6 bases; junction bases outside the gene matches: 7. The CDR3 loop is CASSLAGQGLIEQYF. CDR3 in DNA: TGTGCCAGCAGCTTAGCGGGACAGGGCTTAATCGAGCAGTACTTC.

This clonotype was counted only a few times. The rearrangement joins TRBV6-4 to TRBJ2-3, with 7 bases that match TRBD2. The germline CDR1 and CDR2 sequences are MRHNA and SNTAGT. This CDR3 spans 15 amino acids. V was pared by 3 bases and J by 5 bases, with 8 bases of the junction left unmatched. The CDR3 is CASSESSGEGDTQYF. The CDR3 nucleotides are TGTGCCAGCAGTGAATCTAGCGGAGAGGGAGATACGCAGTATTTT.

This clonotype was seen a handful of times. The chain has TRBV12-3 or TRBV12-4 and TRBJ2-7, with D perhaps TRBD2 (5 bases). V dropped 4 bases and J dropped 0 bases, with 16 bases sitting between them. The CDR3 extends over 16 amino acids. The CDR3 sequence: CASSSTSAGPSYEQYF. DNA of the CDR3: TGTGCCAGCAGTTCTACCTCCGCGGGCCCCTCCTACGAGCAGTACTTC.

This clonotype was seen a few times. The rearrangement links TRBV6-1 to TRBJ1-6, with a possible D match to TRBD1 (5 bases). Germline values: CDR1 MNHNS, CDR2 SASEGT. Deletions cut 5 bases from V and 5 bases from J, with 13 bases between. The CDR3 has 15 residues. In nucleotides, the CDR3 is TGTGCCAGCAGTATAGAGGGGCCGAATAATTCACCCCTCCACTTT. Amino acids: CASSIEGPNNSPLHF.

This clonotype was seen only a few times. The rearrangement uses TRBV15 and TRBJ1-6; D is ambiguous. Germline loops: CDR1 LNHNV, CDR2 YYDKDF (reference sequence). Trimming cost V 10 bases and J 0 bases, with 13 bases left between them. This CDR3 has 15 amino acids. In DNA form, the CDR3 reads TGTGCCATCTCCGACCGAAGCTCCTATAATTCACCCCTCCACTTT. It yields the protein CAISDRSSYNSPLHF.

The rearrangement joins TRBV29-1 to TRBJ1-2, with D possibly TRBD1 on 5 matching bases. V lost 0 bases and J 6 bases, leaving 8 bases between the germline ends. Germline V gene data show CDR1 as SQVTM and CDR2 as ANQGSEA. The CDR3 consists of 12 residues. The CDR3 sequence: CSVEEGVNGYTF. CDR3 sequence (DNA): TGCAGCGTTGAAGAAGGGGTTAATGGCTACACCTTC.

This clonotype was seen a handful of times. The rearrangement links TRBV6-5 to TRBJ2-2; D unclear. CDR3 length equals 16 residues. Germline loops: CDR1 MNHEY, CDR2 SVGAGI. V was trimmed by 2 bases and J by 0 bases, leaving 10 bases between them. The CDR3 loop reads CASSYAHYSNTGELFF. The DNA of the CDR3 is TGTGCCAGCAGTTACGCGCACTACTCGAACACCGGGGAGCTGTTTTTT.

The chain combines TRBV7-8 with TRBJ2-3; 7 bases are a match to TRBD2. V shed 6 bases and J 3 bases; nucleotides not matched to a gene: 9. Germline V lookup: CDR1 SGHVS, CDR2 FQNEAQ. The CDR3 has 15 residues. The CDR3 sequence: CASSQLAIITDTQYF. For the CDR3, the DNA is TGTGCCAGCAGTCAACTAGCGATAATTACAGATACGCAGTATTTT.

The CDR3 DNA reads TGTGCCACCAGTGATCCAAACGACAGGGCCGATGAGCAGTTCTTC. Amino acid sequence: CATSDPNDRADEQFF. The chain carries TRBV24-1 and TRBJ2-1, with 7 bases aligning to TRBD1. Germline lookup yields CDR1 KGHDR and CDR2 SFDVKD. J gave up 8 bases and V 3 bases, and 9 bases lay outside the gene matches. This CDR3 has 15 residues.

The CDR3 bases are TGTGCCAGCAGTCCACGGGACAAGAACACTGAAGCTTTCTTT. Translation gives CASSPRDKNTEAFF. The rearrangement joins TRBV12-3 or TRBV12-4 to TRBJ1-1, with D possibly matching TRBD1 (6 bases). The V end lost 5 bases, the J end lost 1 base, and 11 bases lay between the germline ends. The CDR3 length is 14 residues.

This clonotype showed up many times. This rearrangement joins TRBV29-1 to TRBJ2-7; 9 positions agree with TRBD1. Germline V gene data show CDR1 as SQVTM and CDR2 as ANQGSEA. The V gene end was trimmed by 6 bases and the J gene end by 0 bases; junction bases not matched to a gene: 6. The CDR3 covers 14 residues. The CDR3 here is CSVELGQGSYEQYF. CDR3 in DNA: TGCAGCGTAGAATTGGGACAGGGCTCCTACGAGCAGTACTTC.

This chain connects TRBV28 to TRBJ2-7; 12 nucleotides line up with TRBD1. Trimming took 6 bases from V and 7 from J; bases not matched to a gene: 10. The CDR3 covers 15 residues. Per germline, CDR1 MDHEN and CDR2 SYDVKM. The CDR3: CASSLGQGAAREQYF. As DNA, the CDR3 is TGTGCCAGCAGCCTGGGACAGGGGGCGGCGAGAGAGCAGTACTTC. Full variable domain (remainder filled in from reference TRBV28 and TRBJ2-7): DVKVTQSSRYLVKRTGEKVFLECVQDMDHENMFWYRQDPGLGLRLIYFSYDVKMKEKGDIPEGYSVSREKKERFSLILESASTNQTSMYLCASSLGQGAAREQYFGPGTRLTVT.

This clonotype appeared a few times. The chain uses TRBV18 and TRBJ2-4, with a possible D match to TRBD2 (5 bases). CDR1 is KGHSH and CDR2 is LQKENI in the germline V gene. The CDR3 length is 17 residues. The V end lost 3 bases, the J end lost 5 bases, and 20 bases lay between the germline ends. The CDR3 loop reads CASSPPRGQLQQNIQYF. In DNA form, the CDR3 reads TGTGCCAGCTCACCTCCCCGAGGGCAGCTTCAGCAAAACATTCAGTACTTC. Full variable domain (rest looked up from reference TRBV18 and TRBJ2-4): NAGVMQNPRHLVRRRGQEARLRCSPMKGHSHVYWYRQLPEEGLKFMVYLQKENIIDESGMPKERFSAEFPKEGPSILRIQQVVRGDSAAYFCASSPPRGQLQQNIQYFGAGTRLSVL.

The chain uses TRBV18 and TRBJ1-2; 8 bases line up with TRBD1. The CDR3 consists of 18 residues. The J segment lost 7 bases and the V segment lost 3 bases, leaving 19 bases of the junction unmatched. Germline values: CDR1 KGHSH, CDR2 LQKENI. CDR3 in amino acids: CASSPFSLPPGQAGGYTF. CDR3 in DNA: TGTGCCAGCTCACCCTTTTCCCTTCCGCCGGGACAGGCTGGTGGCTACACCTTC.

The chain carries TRBV29-1 and TRBJ2-1, with D possibly being TRBD1 or TRBD2 (5 bases each). Germline CDR1 is SQVTM and CDR2 is ANQGSEA. Trimming stripped 3 bases from V and 7 bases from J, with 13 bases between. The CDR3 runs to 13 residues. For the CDR3, the DNA is TGCAGCGTTGATCGGGGCCAAGGGAATGAGCAGTTCTTC. Translated: CSVDRGQGNEQFF.

The rearrangement joins TRBV7-8 to TRBJ1-3; maybe TRBD1 (6 bases). Trimming removed 1 base from V and 0 bases from J, with 13 bases in between. The germline V gene encodes CDR1 SGHVS and CDR2 FQNEAQ. This CDR3 spans 17 amino acids. The CDR3 reads CASSLVRDTISGNTIYF. CDR3 bases: TGTGCCAGCAGCTTAGTCAGGGACACGATCTCTGGAAACACCATATATTTT.

The J gene is TRBJ2-1, the V gene TRBV5-1, with D hard to call. The CDR3 spans 17 residues. Germline CDR1 reads SGHRS; CDR2 reads YFSETQ. V gave up 4 bases and J gave up 2 bases, with 19 bases separating them. CDR3 amino acids: CASSRVPVSRTYNEQFF. CDR3 in DNA: TGCGCCAGCAGCAGGGTCCCTGTGTCGCGAACCTACAATGAGCAGTTCTTC.